A single sample is the source of the 11 T cell receptor beta chains below, sequenced in a study of blood T cells in healthy people across ages (dated by TCRdb to about 2015). Libraries came from 5' RACE. Sequencing took place on an Illumina HiSeq 2500. A second roughly 6 to 12 cycle PCR used a sample-barcoded 5' primer and a J-beta primer mix. TCRdb's own reprocessing of the public reads used fastp at Q25 and MiXCR and kept productive beta chains. CDR3 protein duplicates are merged, each entry listing the most common genes and DNA. The sample table holds approximately 800,000 distinct CDR3 sequences, of which approximately 24% were seen once. The biggest ten clones account for roughly 3.1% of the sample. These sequences were also reported in another study, on T cells of mothers and their children.

Sequenced: blood. The receptors derive from a boy younger than 18 in good health.

This clonotype has a single count. This chain links TRBV19 with TRBJ1-4; tentative D call: TRBD1 (6 bases). Germline V CDR1 and CDR2: LNHDA, SQIVND (reference sequence). The CDR3 has 16 amino acids. With 3 bases removed from V and 3 bases from J, the gap between germline ends came to 14 bases. CDR3 residues: CASSISQDSPNEKLFF. The CDR3, as DNA: TGTGCCAGTAGTATCTCTCAGGACAGCCCTAATGAAAAACTGTTTTTT.

This clonotype was picked up a small number of times. As DNA, the CDR3 is TGTGCCAGCAGGGCAGCGGCCGGGACCCAGTACTTC. It is translated as CASRAAAGTQYF. V usage is TRBV12-3 or TRBV12-4 and J usage is TRBJ2-5, with TRBD2 as a possible D gene (5 bases). V lost 6 bases, J lost 7 bases, and 12 bases lay in between. The CDR3 is made up of 12 amino acids.

The CDR3 nucleotides read TGTGCCATCAGTGAAAGGGGGGTTCAAGAGACCCAGTACTTC. Encoded protein: CAISERGVQETQYF. The chain links TRBV10-3 to TRBJ2-5; D is perhaps TRBD1 or TRBD2 (6 bases each). The length of the CDR3 is 14 residues. Germline lookup yields CDR1 ENHRY and CDR2 SYGVKD. The ends were cut back, 3 bases at V and 2 bases at J, with 10 bases in the middle.

The CDR3 DNA reads as TGCAGTGCTAGTCCCCCGGGACAGGGGAGAGAGACCCAGTACTTC. Residues: CSASPPGQGRETQYF. The V gene is TRBV20-1, the J gene TRBJ2-5; TRBD1 aligns across 10 bases. Per germline, CDR1 DFQATT and CDR2 SNEGSKA (reference sequence). This CDR3 is 15 amino acids long. After removal of 3 bases from V and 4 bases from J, the junction contained 8 bases not matched to a gene.

This chain's CDR3 is CSARDPGSYSYEQYF. The CDR3 DNA reads TGCAGTGCTAGAGATCCAGGTAGCTACTCCTACGAGCAGTACTTC. The chain employs TRBV20-1 and TRBJ2-7; no firm D call. Germline CDR1 and CDR2: DFQATT and SNEGSKA (reference sequence). Deletions cut 0 bases from V and 0 bases from J, with 12 bases between. This CDR3 spans 15 amino acids.

The gene calls are TRBV3-1 and TRBJ2-5; D might be TRBD2 (5 bases). Trimming shortened V by 0 bases and J by 2 bases, and 10 bases separated the two germline ends. This CDR3 has 15 amino acids. Germline loops: CDR1 LGHDT, CDR2 YNNKEL (reference sequence). The DNA of the CDR3 is TGTGCCAGCAGCCAAGAGGCTAGAGGGCAAGAGACCCAGTACTTC. The encoded protein is CASSQEARGQETQYF.

A word on this clonotype: A read error may account for a junction end that differs from germline. The rearrangement joins TRBV7-9 to TRBJ1-3; no clear D. CDR3 length: 15 residues. Germline CDR1 and CDR2: SEHNR and FQNEAQ (reference sequence). CDR3 in DNA: TGTGCCAGCAGTTTGTTTGGTCCGGCTGGAAGCACCATATATTTT. Protein product: CASSLFGPAGSTIYF.

There are a few counts of this clonotype. A read error may produce the germline difference seen at one junction end. The chain recombines TRBV3-1 with TRBJ2-5, with D maybe TRBD1 (6 bases). Germline V gene lookup returns CDR1 LGHDT and CDR2 YNNKEL (reference sequence). The CDR3 is 15 residues long. The chain's CDR3 is CASSALSGGQETQYF. The CDR3 DNA follows: TGTGCCAGCAGCGCACTTTCTGGGGGCCAAGAGACCCAATACTTC.

This clonotype appeared a few times. The chain employs TRBV6-1 and TRBJ2-5; D tentatively reads TRBD1 or TRBD2 (6 bases each). The J call may be faulty, since TRBJ2-1 better matches the DNA end. The CDR3 contains 18 residues. Germline lookup yields CDR1 MNHNS and CDR2 SASEGT. The CDR3 coding sequence is TGTGCCAGCAGTCCCGATCAACATCAGATCGCTAGGGGGGCTGAGCAGTTCTTC. This encodes CASSPDQHQIARGAEQFF.

The genes are TRBV4-2 and TRBJ1-4; D is unresolved. Germline V gene lookup returns CDR1 LGHNA and CDR2 YNFKEQ. The ends were cut back, 0 bases at V and 8 bases at J, with 13 bases in the middle. The CDR3 runs to 15 residues. CDR3: CASSQEHISEEKLFF. CDR3 sequence (DNA): TGTGCCAGCAGCCAAGAACACATCTCGGAGGAAAAACTGTTTTTT.

The rearrangement uses TRBV12-3 or TRBV12-4 and TRBJ1-5; no clear D gene. The CDR3 spans 13 residues. Trimming stripped 4 bases from V and 4 bases from J, with 8 bases between. DNA for the CDR3: TGTGCCAGCAGTTATACCCTAAATCAGCCCCAGCATTTT. Its protein product is CASSYTLNQPQHF.